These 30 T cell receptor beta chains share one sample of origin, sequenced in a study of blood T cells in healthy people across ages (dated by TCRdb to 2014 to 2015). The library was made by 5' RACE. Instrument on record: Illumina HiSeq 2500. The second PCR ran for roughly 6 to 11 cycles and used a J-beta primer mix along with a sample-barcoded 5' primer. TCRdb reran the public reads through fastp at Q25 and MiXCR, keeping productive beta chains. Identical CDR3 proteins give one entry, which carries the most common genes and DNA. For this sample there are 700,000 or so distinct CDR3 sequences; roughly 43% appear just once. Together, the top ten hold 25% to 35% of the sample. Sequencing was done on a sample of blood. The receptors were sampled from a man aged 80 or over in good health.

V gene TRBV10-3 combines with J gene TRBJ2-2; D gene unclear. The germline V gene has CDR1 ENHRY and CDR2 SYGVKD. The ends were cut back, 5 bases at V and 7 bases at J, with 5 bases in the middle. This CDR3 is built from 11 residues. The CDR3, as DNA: TGTGCCATCAGTCTAAACGGGGAGCTGTTTTTT. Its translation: CAISLNGELFF.

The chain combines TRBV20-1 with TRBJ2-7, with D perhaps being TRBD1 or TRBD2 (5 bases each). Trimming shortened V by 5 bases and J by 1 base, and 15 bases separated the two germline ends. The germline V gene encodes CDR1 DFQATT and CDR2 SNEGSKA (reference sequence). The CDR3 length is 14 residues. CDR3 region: CSAEGRAASYEQYF. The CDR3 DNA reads TGCAGTGCTGAGGGACGAGCGGCGTCCTACGAGCAGTACTTC.

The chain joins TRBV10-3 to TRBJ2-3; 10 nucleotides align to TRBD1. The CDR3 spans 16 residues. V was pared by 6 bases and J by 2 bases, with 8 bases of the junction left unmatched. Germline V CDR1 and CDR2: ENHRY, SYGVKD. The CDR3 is CAISPGQGFDTDTQYF. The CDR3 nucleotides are TGTGCCATCAGCCCGGGACAGGGGTTTGACACAGATACGCAGTATTTT.

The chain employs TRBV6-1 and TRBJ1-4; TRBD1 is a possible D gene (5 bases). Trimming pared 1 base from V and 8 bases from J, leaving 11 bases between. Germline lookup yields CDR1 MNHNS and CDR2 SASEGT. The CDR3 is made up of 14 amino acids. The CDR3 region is CASSEGAGTEKLFF. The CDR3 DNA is TGTGCCAGCAGTGAAGGGGCAGGGACCGAAAAACTGTTTTTT.

CDR3 protein: CASSLSRAAKNIQYF. The CDR3 DNA follows: TGTGCCAGCAGCCTTAGCAGGGCCGCCAAAAACATTCAGTACTTC. J is TRBJ2-4 and V is TRBV3-1, with D tentatively TRBD1 (5 bases). CDR1 and CDR2 from the germline V gene are LGHDT and YNNKEL (reference sequence). The ends were cut back, 4 bases at V and 1 base at J, with 11 bases in the middle. This CDR3 is 15 amino acids long.

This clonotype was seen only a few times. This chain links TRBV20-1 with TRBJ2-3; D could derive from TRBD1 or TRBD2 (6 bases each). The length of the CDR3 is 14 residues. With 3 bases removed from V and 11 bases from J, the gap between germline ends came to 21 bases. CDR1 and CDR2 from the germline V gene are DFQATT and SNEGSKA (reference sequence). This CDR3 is CSASTPGGGGGQYF. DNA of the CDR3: TGCAGTGCTAGTACCCCCGGGGGCGGCGGTGGGCAGTATTTT.

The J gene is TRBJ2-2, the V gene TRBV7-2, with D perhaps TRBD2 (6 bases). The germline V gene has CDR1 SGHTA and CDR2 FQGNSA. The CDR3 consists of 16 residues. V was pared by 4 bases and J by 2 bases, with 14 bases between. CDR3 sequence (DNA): TGTGCCAGCAGCTACCACGGGACTCCAAACACCGGGGAGCTGTTTTTT. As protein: CASSYHGTPNTGELFF.

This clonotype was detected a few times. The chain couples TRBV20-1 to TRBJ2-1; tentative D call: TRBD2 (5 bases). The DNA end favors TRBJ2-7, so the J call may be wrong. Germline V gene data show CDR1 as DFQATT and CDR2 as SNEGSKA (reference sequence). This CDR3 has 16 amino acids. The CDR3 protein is CSAKEAAHSSYNEQYF. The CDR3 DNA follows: TGCAGTGCTAAGGAAGCGGCCCACAGCTCCTACAATGAGCAGTACTTC.

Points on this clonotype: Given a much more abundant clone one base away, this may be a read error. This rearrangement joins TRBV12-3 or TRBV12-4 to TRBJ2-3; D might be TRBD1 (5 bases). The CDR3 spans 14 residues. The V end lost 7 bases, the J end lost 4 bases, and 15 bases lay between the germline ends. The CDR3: CASNVRVGADTQYF. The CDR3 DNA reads TGTGCCAGCAACGTCAGGGTGGGTGCAGATACGCAGTATTTT.

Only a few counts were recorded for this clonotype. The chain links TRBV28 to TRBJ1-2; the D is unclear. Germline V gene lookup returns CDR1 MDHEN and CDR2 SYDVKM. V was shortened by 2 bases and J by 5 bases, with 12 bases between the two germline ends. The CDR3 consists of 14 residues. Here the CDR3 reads CASSLVGSEYGYTF. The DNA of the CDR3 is TGTGCCAGCAGTTTAGTGGGCTCCGAATATGGCTACACCTTC.

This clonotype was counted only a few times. This CDR3 is CASSQRTGGSTDTQYF. CDR3 DNA: TGCGCCAGCAGCCAAAGGACCGGGGGGAGCACAGATACGCAGTATTTT. The chain joins TRBV4-3 to TRBJ2-3; 7 nucleotides agree with TRBD2. The CDR3 is made up of 16 amino acids. After removal of 2 bases from V and 0 bases from J, the junction contained 5 bases not matched to a gene. CDR1 and CDR2 (germline): LGHNA, YSLEER.

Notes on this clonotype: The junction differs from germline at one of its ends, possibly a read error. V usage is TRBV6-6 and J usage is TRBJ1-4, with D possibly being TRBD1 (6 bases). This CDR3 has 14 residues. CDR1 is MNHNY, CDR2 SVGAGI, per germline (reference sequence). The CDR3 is CASIPEGVNEKLFF. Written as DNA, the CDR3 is TGCGCCAGCATCCCCGAGGGGGTTAATGAAAAACTGTTTTTT.

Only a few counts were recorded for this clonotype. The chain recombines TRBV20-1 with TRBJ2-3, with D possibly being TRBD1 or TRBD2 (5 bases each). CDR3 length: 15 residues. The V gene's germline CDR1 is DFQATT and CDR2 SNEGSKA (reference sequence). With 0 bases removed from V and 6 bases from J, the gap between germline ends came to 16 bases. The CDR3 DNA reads TGCAGTGCTAGAGATGGGAAAATAGAGGGGGATACGCAGTATTTT. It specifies CSARDGKIEGDTQYF.

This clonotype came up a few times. CDR3 protein: CASSLASNSGANVLTF. CDR3 nucleotide sequence: TGCGCCAGCAGCTTGGCCAGTAACTCTGGGGCCAACGTCCTGACTTTC. The chain combines TRBV5-1 with TRBJ2-6; D not resolved. The germline V gene has CDR1 SGHRS and CDR2 YFSETQ. V was shortened by 0 bases and J by 0 bases, with 7 bases between the two germline ends. CDR3 length equals 16 residues.

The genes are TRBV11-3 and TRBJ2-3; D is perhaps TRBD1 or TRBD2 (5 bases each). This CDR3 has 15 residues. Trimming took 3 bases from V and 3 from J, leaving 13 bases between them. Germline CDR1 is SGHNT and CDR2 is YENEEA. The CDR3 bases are TGTGCCAGCAGCTTGAGGGTGGGGCCGACAGATACGCAGTATTTT. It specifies CASSLRVGPTDTQYF.

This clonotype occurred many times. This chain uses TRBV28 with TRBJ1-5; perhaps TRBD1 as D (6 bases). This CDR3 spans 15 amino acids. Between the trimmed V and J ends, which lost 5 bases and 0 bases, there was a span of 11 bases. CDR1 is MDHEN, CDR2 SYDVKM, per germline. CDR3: CASSAARGSNQPQHF. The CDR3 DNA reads TGTGCCAGCAGTGCGGCCAGGGGTAGCAATCAGCCCCAGCATTTT.

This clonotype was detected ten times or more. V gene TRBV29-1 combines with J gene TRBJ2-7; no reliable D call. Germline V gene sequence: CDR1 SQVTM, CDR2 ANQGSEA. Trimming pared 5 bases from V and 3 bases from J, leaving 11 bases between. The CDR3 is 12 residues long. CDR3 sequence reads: CSVRSSIYEQYF. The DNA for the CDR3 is TGCAGCGTTCGTAGTTCAATCTACGAGCAGTACTTC.

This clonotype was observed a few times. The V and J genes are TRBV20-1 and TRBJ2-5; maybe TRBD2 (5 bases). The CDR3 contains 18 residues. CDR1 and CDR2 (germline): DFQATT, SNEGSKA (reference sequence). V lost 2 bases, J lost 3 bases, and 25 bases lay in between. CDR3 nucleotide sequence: TGCAGTGCTAGACAGACCCACTACGGCGGAGGTGGTGAAGAGACCCAGTACTTC. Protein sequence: CSARQTHYGGGGEETQYF.

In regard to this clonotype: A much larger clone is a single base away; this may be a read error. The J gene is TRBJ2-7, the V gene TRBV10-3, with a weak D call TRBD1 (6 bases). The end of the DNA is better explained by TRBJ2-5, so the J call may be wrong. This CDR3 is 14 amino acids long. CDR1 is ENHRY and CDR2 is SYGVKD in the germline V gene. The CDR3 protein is CAISEAGQPGTQYF. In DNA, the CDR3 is TGTGCCATCAGTGAAGCCGGACAGCCGGGGACCCAGTACTTC.

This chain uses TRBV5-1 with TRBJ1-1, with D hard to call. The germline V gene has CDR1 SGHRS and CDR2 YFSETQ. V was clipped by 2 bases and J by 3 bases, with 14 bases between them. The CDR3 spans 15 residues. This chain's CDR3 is CASSLGGELDTEAFF. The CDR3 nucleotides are TGCGCCAGCAGCTTAGGCGGGGAATTGGACACTGAAGCTTTCTTT.

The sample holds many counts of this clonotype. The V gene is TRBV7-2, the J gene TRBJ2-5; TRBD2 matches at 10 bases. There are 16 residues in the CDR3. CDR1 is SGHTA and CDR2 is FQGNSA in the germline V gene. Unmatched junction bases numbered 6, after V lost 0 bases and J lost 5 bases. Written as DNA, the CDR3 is TGTGCCAGCAGCTTAGCGCTAGCGGGAGCGTCGGAGACCCAGTACTTC. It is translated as CASSLALAGASETQYF.

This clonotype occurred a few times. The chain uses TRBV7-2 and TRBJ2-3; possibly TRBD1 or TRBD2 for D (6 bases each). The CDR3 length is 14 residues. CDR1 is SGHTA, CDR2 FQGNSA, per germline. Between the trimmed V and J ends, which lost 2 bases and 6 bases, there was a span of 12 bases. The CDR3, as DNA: TGTGCCAGCAGCTTATCCCCGGGGGCGGATACGCAGTATTTT. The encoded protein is CASSLSPGADTQYF.

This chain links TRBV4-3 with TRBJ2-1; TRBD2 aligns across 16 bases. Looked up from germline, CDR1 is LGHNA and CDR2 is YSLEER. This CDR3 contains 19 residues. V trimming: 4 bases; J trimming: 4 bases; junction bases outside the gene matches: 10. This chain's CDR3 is CASSPGTSGRAAVYNEQFF. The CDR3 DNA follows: TGCGCCAGCAGCCCCGGGACTAGCGGGAGGGCCGCGGTGTACAATGAGCAGTTCTTC.

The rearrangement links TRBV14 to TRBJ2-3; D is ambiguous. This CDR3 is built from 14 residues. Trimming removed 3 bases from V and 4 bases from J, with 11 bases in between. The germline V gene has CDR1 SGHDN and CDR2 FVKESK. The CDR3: CASSQGLVPDTQYF. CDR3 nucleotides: TGTGCCAGCAGCCAGGGATTAGTACCAGATACGCAGTATTTT. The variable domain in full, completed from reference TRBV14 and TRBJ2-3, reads EAGVTQFPSHSVIEKGQTVTLRCDPISGHDNLYWYRRVMGKEIKFLLHFVKESKQDESGMPNNRFLAERTGGTYSTLKVQPAELEDSGVYFCASSQGLVPDTQYFGPGTRLTVL.

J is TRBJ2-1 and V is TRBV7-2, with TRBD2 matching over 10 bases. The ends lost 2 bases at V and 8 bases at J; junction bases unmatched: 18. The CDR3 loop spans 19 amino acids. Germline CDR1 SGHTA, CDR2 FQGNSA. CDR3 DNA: TGTGCCAGCAGCTTACGCTTGTTGTCTAGCGGGAGAACTTTCTATGAGCAGTTCTTC. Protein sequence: CASSLRLLSSGRTFYEQFF.

CDR3 nucleotide sequence: TGTGCCAGCAGCGTTACAGGGTGGCAAGAGACCCAGTACTTC. Translated: CASSVTGWQETQYF. V is TRBV3-1 and J is TRBJ2-5; D is possibly TRBD1 (6 bases). CDR3 length equals 14 residues. With 5 bases removed from V and 2 bases from J, the gap between germline ends came to 12 bases. Per germline, CDR1 LGHDT and CDR2 YNNKEL (reference sequence).

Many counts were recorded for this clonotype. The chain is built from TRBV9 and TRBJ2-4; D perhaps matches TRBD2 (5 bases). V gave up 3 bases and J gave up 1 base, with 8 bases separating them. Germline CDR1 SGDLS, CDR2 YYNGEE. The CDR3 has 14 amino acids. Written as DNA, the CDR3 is TGTGCCAGCAGCGACGGCGGGGCCAAAAACATTCAGTACTTC. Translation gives CASSDGGAKNIQYF. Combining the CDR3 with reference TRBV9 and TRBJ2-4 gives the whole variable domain DSGVTQTPKHLITATGQRVTLRCSPRSGDLSVYWYQQSLDQGLQFLIQYYNGEERAKGNILERFSAQQFPDLHSELNLSSLELGDSALYFCASSDGGAKNIQYFGAGTRLSVL.

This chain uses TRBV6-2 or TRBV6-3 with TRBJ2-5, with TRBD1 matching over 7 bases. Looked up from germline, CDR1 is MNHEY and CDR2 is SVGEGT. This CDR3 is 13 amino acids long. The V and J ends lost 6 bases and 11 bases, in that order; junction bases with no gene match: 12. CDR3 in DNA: TGTGCCAGCAGACCAAAGGGACAGTATGAGCAGTACTTC. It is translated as CASRPKGQYEQYF.

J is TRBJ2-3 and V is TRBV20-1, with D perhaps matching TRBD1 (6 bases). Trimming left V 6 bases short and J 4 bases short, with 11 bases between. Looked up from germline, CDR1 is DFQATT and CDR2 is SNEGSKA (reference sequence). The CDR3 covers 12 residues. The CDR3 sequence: CSANGGPDTQYF. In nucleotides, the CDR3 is TGCAGTGCGAATGGGGGCCCAGATACGCAGTATTTT.

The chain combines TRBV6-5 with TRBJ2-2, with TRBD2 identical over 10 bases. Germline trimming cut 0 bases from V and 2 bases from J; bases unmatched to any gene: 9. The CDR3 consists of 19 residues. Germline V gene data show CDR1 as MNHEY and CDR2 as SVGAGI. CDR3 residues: CASSYSISGGPINTGELFF. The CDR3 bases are TGTGCCAGCAGTTACTCGATTAGCGGGGGGCCCATTAACACCGGGGAGCTGTTTTTT.